This TCR beta chain was recovered during a study of shared clonotypes between healthy human individuals. The wider study: Three CD4 naive, three CD4 memory, two CD8 naive and one CD8 memory plate were used per donor.

A word on this clone: Its antigen is still unknown.

CDR3 length: 15 amino acids. CDR1 is SGHDT and CDR2 is YYEEEE in the germline V gene. V was clipped by 4 bases and J by 7 bases; unmatched bases: 11. Study-wide results and limits: It was the non-shared clonotypes that had lower generation probabilities than clonotypes shared by all four donors. The authors sampled blood alone, and tissue repertoires likely differ.

Libraries were prepared by immunoSEQ multiplex PCR; TCRdb keeps only in-frame clonotypes and omits some of them. The sample includes more than 2 million clones, 90% to 95% of them seen just once. The V gene is TRBV5-6, the J gene TRBJ1-2, with TRBD1 matching over 9 bases. Sample: naive CD4+ T cells sorted from blood. The subset here: CD45RA+ positively selected. The source of this sequence is a man aged 18 to 30 in good health. The CDR3 loop is CASSPAGTGPSGYTF. The CDR3 DNA is TGTGCCAGCAGCCCGGCCGGGACAGGGCCCAGTGGCTACACCTTC.